This record covers a single T cell receptor (beta chain). Its antigen is undetermined. CDR1 and CDR2 from the germline V gene are KGHSH and LQKENI. The CDR3 runs 16 residues. V gave up 6 bases and J gave up 0 bases, with 18 bases separating them. It was with a sample-barcoded 5' primer and a J-beta primer mix that a second PCR of roughly 7 to 12 cycles was run. Each CDR3 protein is one row after TCRdb ran MiXCR on the 5' RACE reads. The sample has about 680,000 distinct CDR3 sequences; about half are singletons. The data were obtained in a study of blood T cells in healthy people across ages. Whenever a sample was processed, at least 6.5 million PBMCs were isolated. Whole-study results and caveats: TCR beta diversity was tightly associated with the proportion of naive T cells.

The sample comprised blood. This chain links TRBV18 with TRBJ2-7, with D hard to call. This clonotype originated in a woman aged 60-70 years in good health. The CDR3 DNA sequence: TGTGCCAGCTCGCCGCGTTCGACGGCTGGCTCCTACGAGCAGTACTTC. Translating it yields CASSPRSTAGSYEQYF.